This entry features one T cell receptor (beta chain) sequence. Its antigen is unidentified. The protocol was immunoSEQ multiplex PCR, while the TCRdb copy is restricted to in-frame clones and leaves out a portion. The repertoire holds 100,000 to 150,000 clones, with just under 90% as singletons. V was clipped by 5 bases and J by 6 bases, with 22 bases between them. CDR3 length: 15 residues. Looked up from germline, CDR1 is SQVTM and CDR2 is ANQGSEA. Patients with chemo-refractory metastatic non-small-cell lung cancer received focal radiation plus CTLA-4 blockade with ipilimumab. This specimen comes from a study of radiotherapy plus CTLA-4 blockade in lung cancer. Study details: For 15% to 20% of patients, objective responses occurred, and about 30% had disease control. Study-wide findings and caveats: Tumor-derived TCR clones expanded in blood after radiotherapy plus ipilimumab.

This TCR derives from a human donor with non-small cell lung cancer that progressed on radiotherapy plus ipilimumab. The chain couples TRBV29-1 to TRBJ1-1; no clear D gene. This specimen consisted of peripheral blood, obtained from a patient treated with radiotherapy plus ipilimumab. The CDR3 DNA follows: TGCAGCGTTCTGAGCCAACTTAGTCTGGTCGCTGAAGCTTTCTTT. Its translation: CSVLSQLSLVAEAFF.